Listed below are T cell receptor beta chains from one sample, sequenced in a study of T cell repertoires in cytomegalovirus infection. These receptors have no known antigen. TCRdb independently ran MiXCR on the reads; one entry per CDR3 protein. Of around 230,000 distinct CDR3 sequences in the sample, approximately 40% were seen once. The sample was CD8+ T cells from cultured PBMCs, taken from culture after CMV antigen stimulation. The receptors stem from a human donor in good health (CMV status not recorded). Some clones in this sample may be carry-over from other donors' samples. Each CDR3 is given without its conserved first and last residue. Fields, in order: J gene, V gene, CDR3 protein.

>TRBJ1-1|TRBV20-1
SARSIGTGGPGAF
>TRBJ1-5|TRBV7-3
ASSLKGVTGTGAIPYSNQPQH
>TRBJ2-5|TRBV6-5
ASSDGQGWQETQY
>TRBJ2-1|TRBV7-8
ASSLGFRLDNEQF
>TRBJ2-1|TRBV20-1
SARRSQRPHYNEQF
>TRBJ1-1|TRBV12-3/TRBV12-4
ASSLLDRNTEAF
>TRBJ2-4|TRBV7-2
ASSPTTGGLGKNIQY
>TRBJ1-2|TRBV27
ASSLRDRADYGYT
>TRBJ2-7|TRBV28
ASMTGAGNSYEQY
>TRBJ2-3|TRBV27
ASSSSLGRVIDTQY
>TRBJ1-2|TRBV3-1
ASSQDLGGSYYGYT
>TRBJ2-7|TRBV6-1
ASSEIVWDVQGRQY
>TRBJ1-1|TRBV12-3/TRBV12-4
ASSLNGRVEAF
>TRBJ1-2|TRBV7-2
ASSLNPGQAEGAYVYT
>TRBJ1-5|TRBV27
ASGVTTGGLNQPQH
>TRBJ2-5|TRBV7-6
ASSRTDIETQY
>TRBJ2-2|TRBV5-1
ASSFGRGNAGELF
>TRBJ1-1|TRBV7-6
ASSSGLRNTEAF
>TRBJ2-1|TRBV11-2
ASGTEVNEQF
>TRBJ2-3|TRBV12-5
ASGFLGGDTQY
>TRBJ2-3|TRBV27
ASSPAYVGGQIDTQY